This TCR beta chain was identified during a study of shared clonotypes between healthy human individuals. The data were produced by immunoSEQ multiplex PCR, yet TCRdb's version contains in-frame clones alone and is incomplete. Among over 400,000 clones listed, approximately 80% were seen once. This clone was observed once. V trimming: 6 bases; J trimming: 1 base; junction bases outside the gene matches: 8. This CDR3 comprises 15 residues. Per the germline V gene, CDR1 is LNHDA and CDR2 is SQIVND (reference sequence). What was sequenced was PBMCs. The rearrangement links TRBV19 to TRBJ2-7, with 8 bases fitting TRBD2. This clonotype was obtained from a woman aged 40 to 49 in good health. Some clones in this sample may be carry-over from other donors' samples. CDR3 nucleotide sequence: TGTGCCAGTAGCCTAGCGGGCGGCCCTTCCTACGAGCAGTACTTC. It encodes CASSLAGGPSYEQYF.